Shown below are 18 T cell receptor beta chains from a single sample sequenced in a study of cytomegalovirus exposure and HLA in healthy donors. Repertoires were generated with immunoSEQ multiplex PCR, while TCRdb's copy carries only in-frame clones and drops some. The data hold some 170,000 clones, with less than 90% observed a single time. Sequencing input: PBMCs. Every receptor here comes from a woman younger than 35 in good health and CMV-seronegative.

The chain couples TRBV4-2 to TRBJ2-7; D may be TRBD1 (6 bases). Deletions cut 0 bases from V and 5 bases from J, with 14 bases between. The CDR3 is 15 residues long. Germline V gene lookup returns CDR1 LGHNA and CDR2 YNFKEQ. The CDR3 DNA follows: TGTGCCAGCAGCCAAGAGGGGGCGACGGGAAACGAGCAGTACTTC. Translating it yields CASSQEGATGNEQYF.

This clone came up a few times. The chain employs TRBV18 and TRBJ2-7; 9 positions agree with TRBD1. The CDR3 spans 15 residues. V was clipped by 6 bases and J by 1 base; unmatched bases: 7. Germline-derived CDR1 and CDR2 are KGHSH and LQKENI. CDR3 residues: CASSPDRGPSYEQYF. In nucleotides, the CDR3 is TGTGCCAGCTCCCCGGACAGGGGCCCATCCTACGAGCAGTACTTC.

The chain recombines TRBV6-1 with TRBJ1-5; TRBD1 aligns across 8 bases. Germline trimming cut 7 bases from V and 6 bases from J; bases unmatched to any gene: 5. There are 13 residues in the CDR3. Germline CDR1 is MNHNS and CDR2 is SASEGT. The CDR3 DNA reads as TGTGCCAGCACCCCGACAGGGGCTCAGCCCCAGCATTTT. Amino acids: CASTPTGAQPQHF.

The chain links TRBV6-1 to TRBJ1-2; D possibly corresponds to TRBD1 (5 bases). Germline V lookup: CDR1 MNHNS, CDR2 SASEGT. Trimming stripped 0 bases from V and 4 bases from J, with 9 bases between. CDR3 length: 14 residues. CDR3 in amino acids: CASSEAFTGYGYTF. In DNA, the CDR3 is TGTGCCAGCAGTGAAGCTTTCACAGGCTATGGCTACACCTTC.

This clone came up once. The rearrangement uses TRBV5-1 and TRBJ2-1, with 8 bases aligning to TRBD2. The CDR3 is made up of 14 amino acids. Germline CDR1 reads SGHRS; CDR2 reads YFSETQ. Unmatched junction bases numbered 1, after V lost 2 bases and J lost 3 bases. This CDR3 reads CASSLSGGYNEQFF. The CDR3 DNA reads TGCGCCAGCAGCTTAAGCGGGGGCTACAATGAGCAGTTCTTC.

The chain recombines TRBV18 with TRBJ2-3; TRBD2 matches 12 bases. CDR1 is KGHSH and CDR2 is LQKENI in the germline V gene. Trimming took 1 base from V and 1 from J; bases not matched to a gene: 0. This CDR3 is 16 amino acids long. CDR3 DNA sequence: TGTGCCAGCTCACCACGACTAGCGGGGGGCACAGATACGCAGTATTTT. This sequence encodes CASSPRLAGGTDTQYF. Full variable domain (missing parts from reference TRBV18 and TRBJ2-3): NAGVMQNPRHLVRRRGQEARLRCSPMKGHSHVYWYRQLPEEGLKFMVYLQKENIIDESGMPKERFSAEFPKEGPSILRIQQVVRGDSAAYFCASSPRLAGGTDTQYFGPGTRLTVL.

The rearrangement uses TRBV5-1 and TRBJ2-1, with TRBD2 identical over 14 bases. The CDR3 has 16 residues. With 5 bases clipped from V and 8 bases from J, the junction kept 9 bases outside the gene matches. CDR1 is SGHRS and CDR2 is YFSETQ in the germline V gene. CDR3 sequence reads: CASSSDGLAGGDEQFF. In DNA, the CDR3 is TGCGCCAGCAGTTCGGACGGACTAGCGGGAGGTGATGAGCAGTTCTTC.

The J gene is TRBJ1-2, the V gene TRBV5-1, with D perhaps TRBD1 (5 bases). The ends were cut back, 0 bases at V and 7 bases at J, with 7 bases in the middle. The CDR3 is 12 amino acids. The germline gives CDR1 SGHRS, CDR2 YFSETQ. CDR3 amino acids: CASSLDGAGYTF. CDR3 bases: TGCGCCAGCAGCTTGGATGGGGCTGGCTACACCTTC.

This chain links TRBV4-3 with TRBJ1-4; 8 positions match TRBD1. The CDR3 sequence is 19 residues long. Germline CDR1 LGHNA, CDR2 YSLEER. After removal of 4 bases from V and 1 base from J, the junction contained 14 bases not matched to a gene. CDR3 sequence: CASSRKFQGASETNEKLFF. CDR3 in DNA: TGCGCCAGCAGCCGCAAATTCCAGGGGGCGAGTGAAACTAATGAAAAACTGTTTTTT.

The chain is built from TRBV11-3 and TRBJ2-5; TRBD2 matches 8 bases. V shed 5 bases and J 2 bases; nucleotides not matched to a gene: 4. CDR3 length equals 14 residues. CDR1 and CDR2 (germline): SGHNT, YENEEA. For the CDR3, the DNA is TGTGCCAGCAGCCCGGGGGGGGATCAAGAGACCCAGTACTTC. Amino acids: CASSPGGDQETQYF.

J is TRBJ2-7 and V is TRBV27, with TRBD1 as a possible D gene (5 bases). In germline, CDR1 is MNHEY, CDR2 SMNVEV (reference sequence). The CDR3 loop spans 14 amino acids. V lost 4 bases and J 2 bases, leaving 12 bases between the germline ends. The CDR3 bases are TGTGCCAGCAGTTCCCAGGGAAATGCCTACGAGCAGTACTTC. This encodes CASSSQGNAYEQYF.

Here the CDR3 reads CASSQGGVRQYSNQPQHF. The CDR3 DNA reads TGTGCCAGCAGTCAAGGCGGGGTTCGCCAATACAGCAATCAGCCCCAGCATTTT. The rearrangement uses TRBV6-1 and TRBJ1-5; D is undetermined. Germline CDR1 and CDR2: MNHNS and SASEGT. This CDR3 region has 18 residues. V shed 5 bases and J shed 1 base, with 21 bases lying between them.

The V call is TRBV5-6, the J call TRBJ2-1, with 11 bases identical to TRBD1. This CDR3 has 16 amino acids. Germline V CDR1 and CDR2: SGHDT, YYEEEE. V was pared by 2 bases and J by 9 bases, with 10 bases of the junction left unmatched. The CDR3 DNA follows: TGTGCCAGCAGCTTCTCCGGGACAGGGGGTTTGGCTGAGCAGTTCTTC. Its translation is CASSFSGTGGLAEQFF.

The CDR3 sequence: CASSLARGLRNTIYF. CDR3 in DNA: TGTGCCAGCAGCTTAGCGAGGGGGCTGAGGAACACCATATATTTT. V is TRBV7-9 and J is TRBJ1-3, with 7 bases that match TRBD1. This CDR3 spans 15 amino acids. Germline V gene lookup returns CDR1 SEHNR and CDR2 FQNEAQ (reference sequence). V trimming: 0 bases; J trimming: 7 bases; junction bases outside the gene matches: 6.

The V call is TRBV6-4, the J call TRBJ2-3; TRBD1 aligns across 8 bases. Losses at the gene ends were 6 bases for V and 3 bases for J; bases not matched to a gene: 8. Germline V gene data show CDR1 as MRHNA and CDR2 as SNTAGT. This CDR3 spans 15 amino acids. In DNA, the CDR3 is TGTGCCAGCAGCCAGGACAGGGTGGGAACAGATACGCAGTATTTT. Protein product: CASSQDRVGTDTQYF.

The chain joins TRBV21-1 to TRBJ2-7; the D call TRBD2 from the table was never checked on the DNA. TRBV21-1 has pseudogene status. This CDR3 spans 16 amino acids. The CDR3 region is CASSKKGGSTGYEQYF. The CDR3 DNA is TGTGCCAGCAGCAAAAAAGGAGGATCAACTGGGTACGAGCAGTACTTC.

This chain uses TRBV5-1 with TRBJ2-5, with a possible D match to TRBD1 (5 bases). Germline V lookup: CDR1 SGHRS, CDR2 YFSETQ. The CDR3 is 15 residues long. V gave up 4 bases and J gave up 5 bases, with 18 bases separating them. CDR3 sequence reads: CASSRFLGSGETQYF. The CDR3 coding sequence is TGCGCCAGCAGCCGATTCCTTGGTTCAGGGGAGACCCAGTACTTC.

The chain recombines TRBV7-9 with TRBJ2-1; possible D gene TRBD2, 5 bases. CDR3 size: 14 residues. Deletions cut 3 bases from V and 10 bases from J, with 16 bases between. Germline V gene lookup returns CDR1 SEHNR and CDR2 FQNEAQ (reference sequence). Here the CDR3 reads CASSFPPEDFEQFF. In DNA form, the CDR3 reads TGTGCCAGCAGCTTCCCACCAGAGGACTTCGAGCAGTTCTTC.